This record looks at one T cell receptor (beta chain) sequence and its context. This sample was taken from a study of blood T cell repertoires in COVID-19. Study-wide background: Acute and convalescent COVID-19 samples came from the United States, Italy and Spain. PBMCs, B-cell-depleted T cells, or T cells provided the cDNA or gDNA that made up the material.

Seattle's enrolled individuals joined amid active infection and were then monitored longitudinally. This CDR3 is built from 13 residues. The germline CDR1 and CDR2 sequences are MRHNA and SNTAGT. V lost 7 bases and J lost 3, with 12 bases in between. Original processing methods: Counts of nucleated cells, estimated from reference gene primer amplification, were obtained. Libraries were prepared by immunoSEQ multiplex PCR; TCRdb keeps only in-frame clonotypes and omits some of them. V and J calls plus clone size are reproduced from that table; the DNA served to infer D and trimming. The sample includes roughly 210,000 clones, approximately 81% of them seen just once.

The TCR was taken from a woman of 80 years or more with COVID-19, enrolled during active disease. This rearrangement joins TRBV6-4 to TRBJ1-2, with D hard to call. The sequencing sample was made of peripheral blood. CDR3 sequence reads: CASMSWSDYGYTF. The DNA for the CDR3 is TGTGCCAGCATGTCGTGGTCGGACTATGGCTACACCTTC.